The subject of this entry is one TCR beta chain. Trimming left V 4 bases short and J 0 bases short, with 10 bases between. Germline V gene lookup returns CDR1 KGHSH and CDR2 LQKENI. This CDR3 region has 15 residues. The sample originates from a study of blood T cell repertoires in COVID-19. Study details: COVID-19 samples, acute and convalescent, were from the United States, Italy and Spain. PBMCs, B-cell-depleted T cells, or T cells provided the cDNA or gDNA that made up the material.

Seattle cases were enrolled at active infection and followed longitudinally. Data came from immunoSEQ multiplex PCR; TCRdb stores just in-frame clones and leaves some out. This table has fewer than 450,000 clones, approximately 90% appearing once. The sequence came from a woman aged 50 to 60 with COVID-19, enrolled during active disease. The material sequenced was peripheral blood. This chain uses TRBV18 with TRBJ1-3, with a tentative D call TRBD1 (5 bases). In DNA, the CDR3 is TGTGCCAGCTCACTTGGACAAACCTCTGGAAACACCATATATTTT. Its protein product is CASSLGQTSGNTIYF. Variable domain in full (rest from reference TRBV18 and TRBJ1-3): NAGVMQNPRHLVRRRGQEARLRCSPMKGHSHVYWYRQLPEEGLKFMVYLQKENIIDESGMPKERFSAEFPKEGPSILRIQQVVRGDSAAYFCASSLGQTSGNTIYFGEGSWLTVV.